The clone carrying this T cell receptor (beta chain) was counted once. The junction departs from germline at one end; a sequencing error may be responsible. These data are taken from a study of T-cell reconstitution after alpha-beta-depleted transplantation in children. The germline gives CDR1 ENHRY, CDR2 SYGVKD. The CDR3 runs 15 residues. Unique molecular identifiers featured in how the TCRbeta library was prepared. TCRdb used MiXCR to reprocess the PCR reads, holding one entry per CDR3 protein. Of 45,000 to 70,000 distinct CDR3 sequences in the sample, roughly 45% were seen once. The starting material was PBMCs, mostly from graft donor cells, obtained 360 days after TCRalphabeta/CD19-depleted stem cell transplant. The clonotype was recovered from a male patient younger than 18 who had a stem cell transplant for acute lymphoblastic leukemia, so the T cells may come from the graft donor. This chain joins TRBV10-3 and TRBJ2-3, with TRBD2 matching 11 bases. This CDR3 is CSIRGGLAETDTQYF. The CDR3 nucleotides are TGTTCCATCAGGGGGGGACTAGCGGAAACAGATACGCAGTATTTT.